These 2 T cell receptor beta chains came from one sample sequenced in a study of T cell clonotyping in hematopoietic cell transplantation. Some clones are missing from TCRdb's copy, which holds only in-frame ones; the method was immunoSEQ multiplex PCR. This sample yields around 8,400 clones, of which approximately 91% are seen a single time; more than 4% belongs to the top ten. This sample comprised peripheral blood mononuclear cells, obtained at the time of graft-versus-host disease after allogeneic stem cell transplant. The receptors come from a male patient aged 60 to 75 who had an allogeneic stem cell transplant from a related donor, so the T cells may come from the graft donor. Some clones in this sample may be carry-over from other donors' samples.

CDR3 in DNA: TGTGCCAGCAGCACCCGGGACAGGGCTCAAGAGACCCAGTACTTC. It is translated as CASSTRDRAQETQYF. J is TRBJ2-5 and V is TRBV28; TRBD1 agrees at 9 bases. The trim removed 6 bases at V and 2 bases at J, leaving 7 bases unmatched. CDR1 MDHEN and CDR2 SYDVKM come from the germline V gene. CDR3 length equals 15 residues.

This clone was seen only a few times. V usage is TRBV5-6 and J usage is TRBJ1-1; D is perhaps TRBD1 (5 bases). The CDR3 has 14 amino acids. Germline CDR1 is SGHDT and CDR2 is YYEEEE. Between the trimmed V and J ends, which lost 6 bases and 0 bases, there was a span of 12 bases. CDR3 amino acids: CASIRTGVNTEAFF. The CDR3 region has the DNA TGTGCCAGCATTCGTACAGGAGTGAACACTGAAGCTTTCTTT. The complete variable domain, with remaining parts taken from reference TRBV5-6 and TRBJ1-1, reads DAGVTQSPTHLIKTRGQQVTLRCSPKSGHDTVSWYQQALGQGPQFIFQYYEEEERQRGNFPDRFSGHQFPNYSSELNVNALLLGDSALYLCASIRTGVNTEAFFGQGTRLTVV.